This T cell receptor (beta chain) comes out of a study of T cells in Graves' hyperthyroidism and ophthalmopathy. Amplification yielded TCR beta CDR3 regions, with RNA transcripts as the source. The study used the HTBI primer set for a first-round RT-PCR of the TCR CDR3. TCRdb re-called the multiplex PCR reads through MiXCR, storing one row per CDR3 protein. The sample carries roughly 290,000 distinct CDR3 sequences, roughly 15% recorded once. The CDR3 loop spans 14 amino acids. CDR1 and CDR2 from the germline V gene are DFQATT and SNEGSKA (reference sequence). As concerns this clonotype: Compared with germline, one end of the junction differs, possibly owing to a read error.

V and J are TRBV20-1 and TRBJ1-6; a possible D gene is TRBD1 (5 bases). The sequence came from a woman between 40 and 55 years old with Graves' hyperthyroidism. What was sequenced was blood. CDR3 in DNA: TGCAGTGGGGTAAACCCCCAGGGAAATTCACCCCTCTACTTT. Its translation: CSGVNPQGNSPLYF.